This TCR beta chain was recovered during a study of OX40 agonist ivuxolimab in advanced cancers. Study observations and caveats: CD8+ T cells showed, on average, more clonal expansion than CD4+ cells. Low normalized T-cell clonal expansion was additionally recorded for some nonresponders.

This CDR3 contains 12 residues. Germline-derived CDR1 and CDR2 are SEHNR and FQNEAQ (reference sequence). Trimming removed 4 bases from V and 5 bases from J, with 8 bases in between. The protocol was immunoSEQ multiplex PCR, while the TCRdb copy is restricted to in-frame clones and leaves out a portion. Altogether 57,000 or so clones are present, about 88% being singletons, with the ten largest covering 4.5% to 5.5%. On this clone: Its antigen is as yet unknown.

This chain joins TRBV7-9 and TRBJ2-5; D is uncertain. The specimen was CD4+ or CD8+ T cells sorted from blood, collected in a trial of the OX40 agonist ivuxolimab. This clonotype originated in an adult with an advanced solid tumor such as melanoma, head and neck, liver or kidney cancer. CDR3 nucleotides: TGTGCCAGCAGCTCCTTCAGGGAGACCCAGTACTTC. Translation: CASSSFRETQYF.